The 6 T cell receptor beta chains presented below share a single source sample, sequenced in a study of spatial heterogeneity in lung cancer. As for time point: blood at routine non-recurrence follow-up after resection. TCRdb analysed the 5' RACE reads with MiXCR anew, one entry per CDR3 protein. The table shows about 120,000 distinct CDR3 sequences, with 9.5% to 14% occurring only once. This specimen was PBMCs, taken at follow-up. Receptors originate from a female donor with early-stage non-small cell lung cancer.

This clonotype was seen a few times. The chain carries TRBV28 and TRBJ2-1; D remains ambiguous. Germline V gene lookup returns CDR1 MDHEN and CDR2 SYDVKM. This CDR3 region has 16 residues. Trimming stripped 4 bases from V and 3 bases from J, with 16 bases between. CDR3 in amino acids: CASSSLAASYYNEQFF. CDR3 nucleotides: TGTGCCAGCAGTTCCCTCGCAGCGTCTTACTACAATGAGCAGTTCTTC.

The gene calls are TRBV28 and TRBJ2-3; D might be TRBD1 or TRBD2, each matching 5 bases. The CDR3 loop spans 17 amino acids. Germline V gene sequence: CDR1 MDHEN, CDR2 SYDVKM. V lost 6 bases and J 0 bases, leaving 19 bases between the germline ends. CDR3 coding DNA: TGTGCCAGCAGCCCCGAGGGGACGACCCCTAGCACAGATACGCAGTATTTT. This codes for CASSPEGTTPSTDTQYF.

This clonotype has only a few counts. J is TRBJ2-5 and V is TRBV12-2; TRBD2 is the table's D call, not checked against the DNA. TRBV12-2 is a pseudogene. The length of the CDR3 is 16 residues. CDR3 coding DNA: TGTGCAAGTCCCTATCTGCGCAACGGAGGGGAAGAGACCCAGTACTTC. Its translation is CASPYLRNGGEETQYF.

The chain carries TRBV5-4 and TRBJ1-1; D not certain. Germline values: CDR1 SGHNT, CDR2 YYREEE (reference sequence). Trimming left V 1 base short and J 3 bases short, with 7 bases between. The CDR3 runs to 13 residues. DNA for the CDR3: TGTGCCAGCAGCTTGATGGGGTACACTGAAGCTTTCTTT. Residues: CASSLMGYTEAFF. Full variable domain (outside the CDR3, taken from reference TRBV5-4 and TRBJ1-1): ETGVTQSPTHLIKTRGQQVTLRCSSQSGHNTVSWYQQALGQGPQFIFQYYREEENGRGNFPPRFSGLQFPNYSSELNVNALELDDSALYLCASSLMGYTEAFFGQGTRLTVV.

In the case of this clonotype: Since a much larger clone is just one base distant, this may be a read error. The rearrangement uses TRBV19 and TRBJ2-4, with D unclear. This CDR3 is built from 16 residues. Germline V lookup: CDR1 LNHDA, CDR2 SQIVND (reference sequence). The chain's CDR3 is CVSMRTDGIAKNIQYF. The CDR3 nucleotides are TGTGTCAGTATGCGAACAGATGGCATAGCCAAAAACATTCAGTACTTC.

The CDR3 sequence: CASSYDFRAEGKLREQFF. In DNA, the CDR3 is TGTGCCAGCAGTTACGATTTTAGAGCGGAGGGCAAATTACGGGAGCAGTTCTTC. The rearrangement links TRBV6-5 to TRBJ2-1, with D maybe TRBD2 (6 bases). V lost 2 bases and J lost 10, with 27 bases in between. The CDR3 spans 18 residues. The germline gives CDR1 MNHEY, CDR2 SVGAGI.